Following are 9 T cell receptor beta chains from one sample sequenced in a study of blood T cells in healthy people across ages. Together with a sample-barcoded 5' primer, a J-beta primer mix was included in a second PCR lasting about 7 to 11 cycles. TCRdb re-derived calls from the 5' RACE reads in MiXCR, one entry per CDR3 protein. The table has about a million distinct CDR3 sequences, under 50% seen once; the top ten hold around an eighth. The sequenced sample was blood. The receptors stem from a man between 25 and 39 years old in good health.

This clonotype has a handful of counts. V is TRBV4-2 and J is TRBJ1-1; the D gene is possibly TRBD1 (6 bases). The CDR3 spans 15 residues. The germline gives CDR1 LGHNA, CDR2 YNFKEQ. Trimming left V 1 base short and J 0 bases short, with 9 bases between. The CDR3 DNA is TGTGCCAGCAGCCAAGTGGACAGTATGAACACTGAAGCTTTCTTT. The encoded protein is CASSQVDSMNTEAFF.

The J gene is TRBJ2-1, the V gene TRBV29-1; D might be TRBD1 (6 bases). The CDR3 is 15 amino acids. Trimming took off 7 bases at V and 6 bases at J, with 22 bases between the two ends. Germline values: CDR1 SQVTM, CDR2 ANQGSEA. The CDR3 spells CSAQGTGHGLNEQFF. The CDR3 DNA reads as TGCAGCGCCCAGGGGACGGGCCATGGGCTCAATGAGCAGTTCTTC.

The rearrangement joins TRBV12-3 or TRBV12-4 to TRBJ2-1; 7 bases are shared with TRBD1. The CDR3 length is 18 residues. J gave up 7 bases and V 2 bases, and 17 bases lay outside the gene matches. The CDR3: CASSLREGRQGAWNEQFF. DNA of the CDR3: TGTGCCAGCAGTTTAAGGGAAGGGCGACAGGGTGCATGGAATGAGCAGTTCTTC.

The chain recombines TRBV29-1 with TRBJ2-2; D perhaps matches TRBD1 (7 bases). Germline-derived CDR1 and CDR2 are SQVTM and ANQGSEA. Trimming stripped 3 bases from V and 3 bases from J, with 17 bases between. The CDR3 totals 16 residues. The CDR3 here is CSVDAPDREDTGELFF. In DNA, the CDR3 is TGCAGCGTTGATGCCCCAGACAGGGAGGACACCGGGGAGCTGTTTTTT.

This clonotype was seen more than once but under ten times. The chain carries TRBV5-1 and TRBJ1-1; D might be TRBD1 (6 bases). This CDR3 has 13 residues. Germline lookup yields CDR1 SGHRS and CDR2 YFSETQ. Trimming pared 4 bases from V and 6 bases from J, leaving 13 bases between. CDR3 amino acids: CASSGRGKPEAFF. DNA of the CDR3: TGCGCCAGCAGCGGCAGGGGCAAGCCTGAAGCTTTCTTT.

The chain uses TRBV20-1 and TRBJ2-1; D gene ambiguous. The germline V gene encodes CDR1 DFQATT and CDR2 SNEGSKA (reference sequence). The CDR3 spans 13 residues. Trimming pared 3 bases from V and 6 bases from J, leaving 12 bases between. CDR3 region: CSASPLETNEQFF. CDR3 DNA sequence: TGCAGTGCTAGCCCCCTTGAGACCAATGAGCAGTTCTTC.

The rearrangement links TRBV20-1 to TRBJ2-7; D possibly corresponds to TRBD2 (5 bases). V lost 6 bases and J lost 3, with 15 bases in between. This CDR3 is 13 amino acids long. Germline V gene lookup returns CDR1 DFQATT and CDR2 SNEGSKA (reference sequence). The CDR3 region is CSAWLERDYEQYF. As DNA, the CDR3 is TGCAGTGCGTGGTTGGAGAGGGACTACGAGCAGTACTTC.

This chain uses TRBV12-3 or TRBV12-4 with TRBJ2-3; no clear D gene. V gave up 7 bases and J gave up 11 bases, with 19 bases separating them. The CDR3 loop spans 13 amino acids. Here the CDR3 DNA reads TGTGCCAGCAACCTACTTGGAACAGATGTGCAGTATTTT. Residues: CASNLLGTDVQYF.

This chain uses TRBV12-3 or TRBV12-4 with TRBJ1-5; D possibly corresponds to TRBD1 (6 bases). The V gene lost 0 bases and the J gene lost 7 bases, with 16 bases spanning the gap. The CDR3 extends over 16 amino acids. The CDR3, as DNA: TGTGCCAGCAGTTTAGCGCTGGGGGGGGGCGGACAGCCCCAGCATTTT. Residues: CASSLALGGGGQPQHF.